These T cell receptor beta chains were read from a single sample in a study of cytomegalovirus exposure and HLA in healthy donors. Sequencing was performed with immunoSEQ multiplex PCR; in TCRdb, only in-frame clones are kept and a portion is missing. Among some 150,000 clones listed, roughly 73% were seen once. Sequenced sample: PBMCs. Every receptor here comes from a man aged 35 to 55 in good health and CMV-seronegative. Both conserved end residues are part of each CDR3. D genes are given only for firm matches. Size is omitted from some rows. Given values are once, few, many or a class for expanded clones.

j_call	d_call	clone_size	v_call	cdr3_length	cdr3_nt	cdr3_aa
TRBJ1-5	NA	once	TRBV6-1	15	TGTGCCAGCAGTGACGCGGGGGTATTGGGTCAGCCCCAGCATTTT	CASSDAGVLGQPQHF
TRBJ1-5	NA	once	TRBV9	14	TGTGCCAGCAGCGTAGAGCAGGGTTGGGGGCCCCAGCATTTT	CASSVEQGWGPQHF
TRBJ2-7	NA	many	TRBV28	15	TGTGCCAGCAGTTTAAAAGGTAGCGTGTCCTACGAGCAGTACTTC	CASSLKGSVSYEQYF
TRBJ2-3	TRBD2	NA	TRBV12-5	16	TGTGCTAGTGGTTTGGTACTCGGGGGGGGGACAGATACGCAGTATTTT	CASGLVLGGGTDTQYF
TRBJ1-2	NA	NA	TRBV15	15	TGTGCCACCAGCTCTAGACAGGCCACTAACTATGGCTACACCTTC	CATSSRQATNYGYTF
TRBJ2-1	NA	NA	TRBV7-6	17	TGTGCCAGCAGCTTAGGCCTCGGACAGATCTCCTACAATGAGCAGTTCTTC	CASSLGLGQISYNEQFF
TRBJ1-2	TRBD1	NA	TRBV29-1	11	TGCAGCGTCAGGGGGGCTAGTGGCTACACCTTC	CSVRGASGYTF
TRBJ1-2	TRBD1	NA	TRBV5-5	16	TGTGCCAGCAGCTCAATTCCGGGACAGAAAGTCTATGGCTACACCTTC	CASSSIPGQKVYGYTF
TRBJ2-1	NA	NA	TRBV7-3	15	TGTGCCAGCAGCTCCCCCGGGAGCTCCTACAATGAGCAGTTCTTC	CASSSPGSSYNEQFF
TRBJ1-1	NA	NA	TRBV5-1	13	TGCGCCAGCAGCTTGGCGAAGGGGGTTGAAGCTTTCTTT	CASSLAKGVEAFF
TRBJ1-2	TRBD1	NA	TRBV25-1	15	TGTGCCAGCAGTGAAGGGGCAGGGGGCATCTATGGCTACACCTTC	CASSEGAGGIYGYTF
TRBJ2-7	NA	NA	TRBV19	15	TGTGCCAGTAGTATTGGGCAAGGGAGCTCCTACGAGCAGTACTTC	CASSIGQGSSYEQYF